This T cell receptor beta chain stems from a study of response to subunit inactivated influenza vaccine. TCRdb passed the RT-PCR reads through MiXCR, listing each CDR3 protein once. Seen here are about 540,000 distinct CDR3 sequences, 14% observed once, and the top ten hold approximately 10%. The CDR3 spans 20 residues. The V segment lost 6 bases and the J segment 9 bases; nucleotides outside the gene matches: 28. Per germline, CDR1 MDHEN and CDR2 SYDVKM. This receptor was obtained from a man aged 50-59 years who received an inactivated influenza vaccine. This specimen was PBMCs from blood, taken 12 days after vaccination. The chain has TRBV28 and TRBJ2-2, with 7 bases aligning to TRBD2. The CDR3 DNA is TGTGCCAGCAGCCGACGATCCCCCTCTAGGACTAGAGGGAGTAACAGGGAGCTGTTTTTT. Encoded protein: CASSRRSPSRTRGSNRELFF.